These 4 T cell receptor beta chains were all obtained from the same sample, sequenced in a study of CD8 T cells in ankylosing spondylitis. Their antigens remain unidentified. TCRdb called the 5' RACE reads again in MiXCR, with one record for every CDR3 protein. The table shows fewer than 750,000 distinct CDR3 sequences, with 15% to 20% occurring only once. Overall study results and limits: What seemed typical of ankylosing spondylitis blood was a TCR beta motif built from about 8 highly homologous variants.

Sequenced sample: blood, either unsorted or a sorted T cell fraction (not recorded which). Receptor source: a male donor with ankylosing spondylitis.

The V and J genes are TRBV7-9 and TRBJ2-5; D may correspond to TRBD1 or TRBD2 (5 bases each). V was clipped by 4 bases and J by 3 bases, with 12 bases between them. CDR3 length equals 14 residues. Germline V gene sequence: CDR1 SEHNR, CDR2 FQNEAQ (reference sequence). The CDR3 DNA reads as TGTGCCAGCAGCTCTGACTTGGGGGAAGAGACCCAGTACTTC. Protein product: CASSSDLGEETQYF.

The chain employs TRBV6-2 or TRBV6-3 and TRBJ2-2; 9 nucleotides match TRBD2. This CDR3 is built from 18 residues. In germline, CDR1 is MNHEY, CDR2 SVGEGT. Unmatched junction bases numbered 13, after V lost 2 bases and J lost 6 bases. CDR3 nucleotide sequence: TGTGCCAGCAGTTACAGCTCGGGAATAGCGGGAGTGTCCGGGGAGCTGTTTTTT. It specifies CASSYSSGIAGVSGELFF.

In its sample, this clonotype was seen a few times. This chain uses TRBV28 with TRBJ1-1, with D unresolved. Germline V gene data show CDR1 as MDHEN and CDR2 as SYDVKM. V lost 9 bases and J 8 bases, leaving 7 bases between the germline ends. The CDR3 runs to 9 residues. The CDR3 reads CASGREAFF. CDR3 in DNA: TGTGCCAGTGGTCGAGAAGCTTTCTTT.

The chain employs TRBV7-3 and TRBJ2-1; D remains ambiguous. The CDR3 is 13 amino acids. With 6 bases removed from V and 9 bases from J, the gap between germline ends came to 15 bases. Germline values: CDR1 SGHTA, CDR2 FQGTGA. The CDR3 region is CASSSDAGGEQFF. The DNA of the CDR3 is TGTGCCAGCAGTTCGGACGCCGGCGGTGAGCAGTTCTTC.